This T cell receptor (beta chain) emerged from a study of early T cells in non-severe SARS-CoV-2 infection. Study-wide background: Alpha and beta chains were unpaired, from unsorted whole-blood bulk RNA.

Trimming pared 6 bases from V and 0 bases from J, leaving 8 bases between. The germline CDR1 and CDR2 sequences are MNHEY and SMNVEV (reference sequence). The length of the CDR3 is 13 residues. The table lists this clonotype with many counts. Antigen unknown. Whole-study results and caveats: VDJdb matching, biased toward anti-spike CD8 responses, missed private and CD4 specificities.

Individual cDNA molecules each received unique molecular identifiers attached to them. In TCRdb, the 5' RACE reads were re-called with MiXCR into one record per CDR3 protein. The table has tens of thousands of distinct CDR3 sequences, under 5.5% seen once. The sample taken for sequencing was whole blood. The chain joins TRBV27 to TRBJ2-5, with D perhaps matching TRBD1 (6 bases). The receptor was derived from an adult who was a healthcare worker with PCR-confirmed SARS-CoV-2 infection or an uninfected control (not recorded which). The CDR3 loop reads CASSGTNQETQYF. The CDR3 DNA reads TGTGCCAGCAGCGGGACAAACCAAGAGACCCAGTACTTC.